Listed here are 20 T cell receptor beta chains from one sample, sequenced in a study of OX40 agonist ivuxolimab in advanced cancers. The data were produced by immunoSEQ multiplex PCR, yet TCRdb's version contains in-frame clones alone and is incomplete. The table records about 69,000 clones, about three quarters of them present only once. This specimen was CD4+ or CD8+ T cells sorted from blood, taken in a trial of the OX40 agonist ivuxolimab. The receptors come from an adult with an advanced solid tumor such as melanoma, head and neck, liver or kidney cancer.

This chain joins TRBV28 and TRBJ1-6, with D possibly matching TRBD1 (5 bases). The CDR3 runs to 14 residues. CDR1 MDHEN and CDR2 SYDVKM come from the germline V gene. The germline V and J ends were trimmed by 8 bases and 3 bases, with 11 bases remaining between them. Here the CDR3 DNA reads TGTGCCAGCGCACAGACAGACTATAATTCACCCCTCCACTTT. This sequence encodes CASAQTDYNSPLHF.

The chain has TRBV2 and TRBJ2-1; D gene uncertain. Germline V CDR1 and CDR2: SNHLY, FYNNEI. The CDR3 is made up of 13 amino acids. Trimming cost V 6 bases and J 5 bases, with 11 bases left between them. In nucleotides, the CDR3 is TGTGCCAGCAGGGGGTCCGTAAACAATGAGCAGTTCTTC. Residues: CASRGSVNNEQFF.

J is TRBJ1-1 and V is TRBV5-1; 7 bases align to TRBD1. V was pared by 4 bases and J by 1 base, with 4 bases of the junction left unmatched. CDR1 and CDR2 from the germline V gene are SGHRS and YFSETQ. This CDR3 is 14 amino acids long. The DNA for the CDR3 is TGCGCCAGCAGCCCGGGACAGTCGAACACTGAAGCTTTCTTT. Its protein is CASSPGQSNTEAFF. The variable domain in full, with the rest retrieved from reference TRBV5-1 and TRBJ1-1, is KAGVTQTPRYLIKTRGQQVTLSCSPISGHRSVSWYQQTPGQGLQFLFEYFSETQRNKGNFPGRFSGRQFSNSRSEMNVSTLELGDSALYLCASSPGQSNTEAFFGQGTRLTVV.

The rearrangement uses TRBV5-1 and TRBJ1-2; no definite D call. CDR1 is SGHRS and CDR2 is YFSETQ in the germline V gene. This CDR3 region has 13 residues. Between the trimmed V and J ends, which lost 3 bases and 8 bases, there was a span of 14 bases. The CDR3 sequence is CASSSDTTGGYTF. CDR3 bases: TGCGCCAGCAGCTCCGACACGACGGGGGGCTACACCTTC.

The chain couples TRBV28 to TRBJ1-2, with 8 bases aligning to TRBD1. V lost 5 bases to trimming and J lost 3 bases; unmatched junction nucleotides: 8. The CDR3 is 15 residues long. Germline V lookup: CDR1 MDHEN, CDR2 SYDVKM. The chain's CDR3 is CASSQGAGEDYGYTF. DNA of the CDR3: TGTGCCAGCAGTCAGGGGGCAGGGGAAGACTATGGCTACACCTTC.

This rearrangement joins TRBV7-9 to TRBJ2-5, with a tentative D call TRBD1 (5 bases). Germline CDR1 is SEHNR and CDR2 is FQNEAQ (reference sequence). The CDR3 sequence is 14 residues long. V was pared by 3 bases and J by 4 bases, with 12 bases between. The CDR3 sequence is CASSLPQGRETQYF. For the CDR3, the DNA is TGTGCCAGCAGCTTGCCGCAGGGTCGAGAGACCCAGTACTTC.

The chain couples TRBV19 to TRBJ1-1, with 9 bases aligning to TRBD1. The CDR3 sequence is 16 residues long. Trimming cost V 6 bases and J 1 base; bases outside gene matches: 9. CDR1 and CDR2 (germline): LNHDA, SQIVND (reference sequence). The chain's CDR3 is CASRSPPGQGNTEAFF. CDR3 coding DNA: TGTGCCAGTAGATCGCCCCCGGGACAGGGGAACACTGAAGCTTTCTTT.

The gene calls are TRBV6-5 and TRBJ2-7; TRBD2 agrees at 11 bases. The trim removed 8 bases at V and 4 bases at J, leaving 4 bases unmatched. CDR1 and CDR2 from the germline V gene are MNHEY and SVGAGI. This CDR3 has 13 amino acids. The CDR3, as DNA: TGTGCCAGCGGTAGCGGGGGGGCATACGAGCAGTACTTC. Protein: CASGSGGAYEQYF.

This chain links TRBV6-5 with TRBJ1-4, with a tentative D call TRBD1 (5 bases). V was cut by 6 bases and J by 5 bases, with 13 bases left in between. Germline CDR1 and CDR2: MNHEY and SVGAGI. This CDR3 region has 14 residues. The CDR3 DNA is TGTGCCAGCAGGGACAATGGATGGAATGAAAAACTGTTTTTT. This codes for CASRDNGWNEKLFF.

CDR3 protein: CARYGTGELHNYGYTF. CDR3 DNA: TGTGCCCGCTATGGGACAGGGGAATTACATAACTATGGCTACACCTTC. The chain links TRBV2 to TRBJ1-2; 10 bases line up with TRBD1. The trim removed 11 bases at V and 1 base at J, leaving 13 bases unmatched. The length of the CDR3 is 16 residues. CDR1 is SNHLY and CDR2 is FYNNEI in the germline V gene.

The chain links TRBV30 to TRBJ2-7, with 7 bases identical to TRBD2. Germline loops: CDR1 GTSNPN, CDR2 SVGIG (reference sequence). The J segment lost 3 bases and the V segment lost 3 bases, leaving 8 bases of the junction unmatched. The CDR3 runs to 14 residues. In DNA form, the CDR3 reads TGTGCCTGGAGGCGACGGGGGGAATACTACGAGCAGTACTTC. It is translated as CAWRRRGEYYEQYF.

V gene TRBV5-8 combines with J gene TRBJ1-1; D gene ambiguous. This CDR3 spans 14 amino acids. From germline, CDR1 is SGHTS and CDR2 YDEGEE. V dropped 4 bases and J dropped 0 bases, with 10 bases sitting between them. Here the CDR3 DNA reads TGTGCCAGCAGCGCGAATCCCGTGAACACTGAAGCTTTCTTT. It codes for CASSANPVNTEAFF. Using reference TRBV5-8 and TRBJ1-1 for the parts outside the CDR3, the full variable domain is EAGVTQSPTHLIKTRGQQATLRCSPISGHTSVYWYQQALGLGLQFLLWYDEGEERNRGNFPPRFSGRQFPNYSSELNVNALELEDSALYLCASSANPVNTEAFFGQGTRLTVV.

In nucleotides, the CDR3 is TGTGCCAGCAGCACTGACGTGGAGCCCCAGCATTTT. Protein sequence: CASSTDVEPQHF. The chain joins TRBV7-2 to TRBJ1-5; D is ambiguous. V lost 5 bases, J lost 8 bases, and 10 bases lay in between. Germline CDR1 is SGHTA and CDR2 is FQGNSA. This CDR3 contains 12 residues. Drawing the rest from reference TRBV7-2 and TRBJ1-5, the complete variable domain is GAGVSQSPSNKVTEKGKDVELRCDPISGHTALYWYRQSLGQGLEFLIYFQGNSAPDKSGLPSDRFSAERTGGSVSTLTIQRTQQEDSAVYLCASSTDVEPQHFGDGTRLSIL.

The V call is TRBV5-1, the J call TRBJ1-6; 9 bases align to TRBD1. This CDR3 comprises 15 residues. The V and J ends lost 4 bases and 9 bases, in that order; junction bases with no gene match: 8. The germline gives CDR1 SGHRS, CDR2 YFSETQ. The CDR3 loop reads CASSATGTGSSPLHF. CDR3 nucleotide sequence: TGCGCCAGCAGCGCTACCGGGACAGGGTCTTCACCCCTCCACTTT.

The chain joins TRBV2 to TRBJ1-6; D not certain. V lost 0 bases to trimming and J lost 7 bases, with 10 bases between them. CDR1 is SNHLY and CDR2 is FYNNEI in the germline V gene. The CDR3 is 15 amino acids. CDR3 protein: CASSEARRSNSPLHF. The CDR3 region has the DNA TGTGCCAGCAGTGAAGCGCGCAGGTCAAATTCACCCCTCCACTTT.

This clone has a handful of counts. The J gene is TRBJ2-7, the V gene TRBV7-9; 9 nucleotides align to TRBD1. Unmatched junction bases numbered 8, after V lost 5 bases and J lost 6 bases. Germline assignment: CDR1 SEHNR and CDR2 FQNEAQ (reference sequence). The CDR3 is made up of 14 amino acids. The CDR3 nucleotides read TGTGCCAGCAGCCAACAGGGGGCTGTATCCGAGCAGTACTTC. Encoded protein: CASSQQGAVSEQYF.

The V and J genes are TRBV5-4 and TRBJ2-2; 10 bases are a match to TRBD2. The junction had 4 bases not matched to a gene; V was cut back by 5 bases and J by 3 bases. In germline, CDR1 is SGHNT, CDR2 YYREEE (reference sequence). This CDR3 has 15 amino acids. This CDR3 is CASSPGTSDTGELFF. CDR3 DNA sequence: TGTGCCAGCAGTCCCGGGACTAGCGACACCGGGGAGCTGTTTTTT.

This clone was picked up one time. This sequence joins TRBV6-1 and TRBJ1-4, with TRBD1 identical over 7 bases. V shed 6 bases, J shed 2 bases, and the junction held 3 bases outside the gene matches. Germline V gene data show CDR1 as MNHNS and CDR2 as SASEGT. This CDR3 is 14 amino acids long. The CDR3 DNA follows: TGTGCCAGCAGGACAGGGAGCACTAATGAAAAACTGTTTTTT. Its protein product is CASRTGSTNEKLFF.

The genes are TRBV28 and TRBJ1-1; no clear D gene. Trimming left V 10 bases short and J 0 bases short, with 12 bases between. Germline CDR1 reads MDHEN; CDR2 reads SYDVKM. The CDR3 is made up of 13 amino acids. The CDR3 loop reads CATVNQMNTEAFF. The CDR3 DNA sequence: TGTGCCACCGTTAATCAGATGAACACTGAAGCTTTCTTT. Supplemented by reference TRBV28 and TRBJ1-1, the full variable domain reads DVKVTQSSRYLVKRTGEKVFLECVQDMDHENMFWYRQDPGLGLRLIYFSYDVKMKEKGDIPEGYSVSREKKERFSLILESASTNQTSMYLCATVNQMNTEAFFGQGTRLTVV.

The genes are TRBV6-1 and TRBJ1-4, with D tentatively TRBD1 (5 bases). The CDR3 is 17 residues long. Trimming removed 5 bases at V and 4 bases at J, with 20 bases between. Germline CDR1 reads MNHNS; CDR2 reads SASEGT. The CDR3 DNA is TGTGCCAGCAGTAAAGGGGAGACAGTCACCGTTAATGAAAAACTGTTTTTT. This codes for CASSKGETVTVNEKLFF.